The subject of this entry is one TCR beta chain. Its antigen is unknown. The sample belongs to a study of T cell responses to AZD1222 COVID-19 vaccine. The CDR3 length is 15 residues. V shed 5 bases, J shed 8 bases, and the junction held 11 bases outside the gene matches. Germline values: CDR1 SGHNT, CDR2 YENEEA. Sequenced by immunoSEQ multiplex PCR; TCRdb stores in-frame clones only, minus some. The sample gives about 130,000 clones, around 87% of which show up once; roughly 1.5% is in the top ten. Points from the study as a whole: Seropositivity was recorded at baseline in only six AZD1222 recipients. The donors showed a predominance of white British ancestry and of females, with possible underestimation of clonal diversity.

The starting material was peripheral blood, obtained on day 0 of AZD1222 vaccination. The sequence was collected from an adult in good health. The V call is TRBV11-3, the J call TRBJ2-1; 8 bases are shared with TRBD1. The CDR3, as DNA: TGTGCCAGCAGCCTCCAGGGGGCCCTGTCGGATGAGCAGTTCTTC. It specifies CASSLQGALSDEQFF.